The 17 T cell receptor beta chains in this list originate from one sample, sequenced in a study of T cell repertoires in cytomegalovirus infection. TCRdb re-called the reads with MiXCR, one entry per CDR3 protein. Here the sample spans 130,000 or so distinct CDR3 sequences, roughly 6% being singletons. The sample comprised PBMCs. These receptors were collected from a human donor in good health (CMV status not recorded). Some clones in this sample may be carry-over from other donors' samples.

This clonotype has ten or more counts. This chain links TRBV24-1 with TRBJ2-3; no reliable D call. Germline CDR1 is KGHDR and CDR2 is SFDVKD. Trimming took off 1 base at V and 6 bases at J, with 4 bases between the two ends. CDR3 size: 12 residues. For the CDR3, the DNA is TGTGCCACCAGTGATTTCGGGGATACGCAGTATTTT. This translates into CATSDFGDTQYF.

The chain has TRBV18 and TRBJ2-1; 8 nucleotides align to TRBD1. With V trimmed by 1 base and J by 9 bases, 8 bases remained unmatched. The CDR3 sequence is 15 residues long. In germline, CDR1 is KGHSH, CDR2 LQKENI. CDR3 protein: CASSPLGQGASEQFF. Written as DNA, the CDR3 is TGTGCCAGCTCACCACTGGGTCAGGGGGCTTCTGAGCAGTTCTTC.

At least ten counts were recorded for this clonotype. Here the CDR3 DNA reads TGTGCCAGCAGCGTAGGGACAGGGGATGGCGGTCAGCCCCAGCATTTT. Protein sequence: CASSVGTGDGGQPQHF. This chain links TRBV9 with TRBJ1-5; 9 bases match TRBD1. The CDR3 spans 16 residues. Germline-derived CDR1 and CDR2 are SGDLS and YYNGEE. Trimming at V came to 0 bases and at J to 6 bases, leaving 7 bases not matched to a gene. Variable domain in full (rest from reference TRBV9 and TRBJ1-5): DSGVTQTPKHLITATGQRVTLRCSPRSGDLSVYWYQQSLDQGLQFLIQYYNGEERAKGNILERFSAQQFPDLHSELNLSSLELGDSALYFCASSVGTGDGGQPQHFGDGTRLSIL.

CDR3 residues: CSARGSNQPQHF. In DNA form, the CDR3 reads TGCAGTGCTAGAGGCAGCAATCAGCCCCAGCATTTT. This chain links TRBV20-1 with TRBJ1-5; no reliable D call. This CDR3 has 12 amino acids. Trimming cost V 1 base and J 1 base, with 2 bases left between them. Germline V lookup: CDR1 DFQATT, CDR2 SNEGSKA (reference sequence).

This clonotype was seen many times. The chain has TRBV7-9 and TRBJ1-6; D is possibly TRBD1 (6 bases). The V gene's germline CDR1 is SEHNR and CDR2 FQNEAQ (reference sequence). The CDR3 covers 15 residues. The V gene lost 0 bases and the J gene lost 7 bases, with 10 bases spanning the gap. This CDR3 reads CASSLATGINSPLHF. The CDR3 nucleotides are TGTGCCAGCAGCTTAGCCACAGGGATAAATTCACCCCTCCACTTT.

The chain is built from TRBV28 and TRBJ1-6; D is possibly TRBD1 (6 bases). The length of the CDR3 is 14 residues. The V end lost 1 base, the J end lost 5 bases, and 6 bases lay between the germline ends. CDR1 and CDR2 (germline): MDHEN, SYDVKM. The DNA of the CDR3 is TGTGCCAGCAGTTTATCAGGGGATAATTCACCCCTCCACTTT. Its protein product is CASSLSGDNSPLHF.

The chain couples TRBV7-2 to TRBJ1-4, with a possible D match to TRBD1 (6 bases). The germline CDR1 and CDR2 sequences are SGHTA and FQGNSA. The CDR3 totals 15 residues. Trimming removed 6 bases from V and 3 bases from J, with 14 bases in between. The CDR3 sequence is CASRITGSPNEKLFF. The CDR3 DNA reads as TGTGCCAGCAGAATCACAGGGAGTCCTAATGAAAAACTGTTTTTT.

This clonotype was counted only a few times. V and J are TRBV28 and TRBJ2-7; tentatively, D is TRBD1 or TRBD2 (6 bases each). CDR3 length: 12 residues. Deletions cut 5 bases from V and 9 bases from J, with 14 bases between. Germline values: CDR1 MDHEN, CDR2 SYDVKM. CDR3 in amino acids: CASSRTGRRQYF. In DNA, the CDR3 is TGTGCCAGCAGTCGAACAGGGAGGCGGCAGTACTTC.

In this sample, this clonotype turned up many times. The chain combines TRBV11-2 with TRBJ1-2; the match to TRBD1 covers 7 bases. V gave up 5 bases and J gave up 3 bases; unmatched junction bases: 6. The V gene's germline CDR1 is SGHAT and CDR2 FQNNGV. This CDR3 has 14 residues. The CDR3 region has the DNA TGTGCCAGCAGCCCTCCGGGACAGTACTATGGCTACACCTTC. Protein: CASSPPGQYYGYTF.

The sample holds many counts of this clonotype. V usage is TRBV11-2 and J usage is TRBJ1-2; the D is unclear. V was cut by 4 bases and J by 2 bases, with 14 bases left in between. The germline gives CDR1 SGHAT, CDR2 FQNNGV. The CDR3 totals 15 residues. The CDR3 sequence: CASSSRVGWNYGYTF. Here the CDR3 DNA reads TGTGCCAGCAGCTCCCGGGTTGGGTGGAACTATGGCTACACCTTC. Combining the CDR3 with reference TRBV11-2 and TRBJ1-2 gives the whole variable domain EAGVAQSPRYKIIEKRQSVAFWCNPISGHATLYWYQQILGQGPKLLIQFQNNGVVDDSQLPKDRFSAERLKGVDSTLKIQPAKLEDSAVYLCASSSRVGWNYGYTFGSGTRLTVV.

The rearrangement links TRBV29-1 to TRBJ1-5; D ambiguous. Trimming left V 7 bases short and J 6 bases short, with 16 bases between. Per germline, CDR1 SQVTM and CDR2 ANQGSEA. The CDR3 consists of 13 residues. The CDR3 nucleotides are TGCAGCGCACGAAGCCATGCGGGTCAGCCCCAGCATTTT. This sequence encodes CSARSHAGQPQHF.

The genes are TRBV27 and TRBJ1-6; 8 nucleotides line up with TRBD1. This CDR3 comprises 16 residues. Germline CDR1 and CDR2: MNHEY and SMNVEV (reference sequence). With V trimmed by 5 bases and J by 6 bases, 9 bases remained unmatched. CDR3 residues: CASSTARTGRNSPLHF. CDR3 DNA sequence: TGTGCCAGCAGTACCGCCAGGACAGGGCGTAATTCACCCCTCCACTTT.

The V call is TRBV27, the J call TRBJ1-2; D gene uncertain. Trimming cost V 2 bases and J 8 bases, with 15 bases left between them. The CDR3 totals 14 residues. Germline CDR1 MNHEY, CDR2 SMNVEV (reference sequence). This CDR3 reads CASSLTGWQRGYTF. The CDR3 coding sequence is TGTGCCAGCAGTTTAACCGGGTGGCAGCGGGGCTACACCTTC.

In its sample, this clonotype was seen a few times. The J gene is TRBJ2-2, the V gene TRBV11-2; D is ambiguous. The CDR3 is 14 amino acids. Trimming shortened V by 2 bases and J by 8 bases, and 12 bases separated the two germline ends. Germline V CDR1 and CDR2: SGHAT, FQNNGV. CDR3 amino acids: CASSLSAGVGELFF. Here the CDR3 DNA reads TGTGCCAGCAGCTTATCAGCTGGGGTGGGGGAGCTGTTTTTT.

This clonotype has a count of ten or more. The V call is TRBV12-3 or TRBV12-4, the J call TRBJ1-2; D possibly corresponds to TRBD1 (6 bases). The CDR3 consists of 13 residues. V was shortened by 4 bases and J by 9 bases, with 15 bases between the two germline ends. CDR3 region: CASSSSGASRYTF. The DNA for the CDR3 is TGTGCCAGCAGTTCGTCAGGGGCCTCACGCTACACCTTC.

The table lists this clonotype with many counts. The chain combines TRBV15 with TRBJ2-1, with D perhaps given as TRBD1 or TRBD2 (5 bases each). The CDR3 has 15 residues. Germline CDR1 is LNHNV and CDR2 is YYDKDF (reference sequence). V lost 1 base and J 7 bases, leaving 14 bases between the germline ends. CDR3 nucleotide sequence: TGTGCCACCAGCAGAGCCTTAGGGACGGAGAATGAGCAGTTCTTC. Translation: CATSRALGTENEQFF.

This clonotype came up many times. The gene calls are TRBV5-5 and TRBJ1-1; TRBD1 is a possible D gene (5 bases). Trimming pared 4 bases from V and 4 bases from J, leaving 14 bases between. The length of the CDR3 is 14 residues. Germline V gene sequence: CDR1 SGHKS, CDR2 YYEKEE (reference sequence). The CDR3 sequence: CASSPSGGSTEAFF. The CDR3 coding sequence is TGTGCCAGCAGCCCATCGGGGGGGAGCACTGAAGCTTTCTTT.